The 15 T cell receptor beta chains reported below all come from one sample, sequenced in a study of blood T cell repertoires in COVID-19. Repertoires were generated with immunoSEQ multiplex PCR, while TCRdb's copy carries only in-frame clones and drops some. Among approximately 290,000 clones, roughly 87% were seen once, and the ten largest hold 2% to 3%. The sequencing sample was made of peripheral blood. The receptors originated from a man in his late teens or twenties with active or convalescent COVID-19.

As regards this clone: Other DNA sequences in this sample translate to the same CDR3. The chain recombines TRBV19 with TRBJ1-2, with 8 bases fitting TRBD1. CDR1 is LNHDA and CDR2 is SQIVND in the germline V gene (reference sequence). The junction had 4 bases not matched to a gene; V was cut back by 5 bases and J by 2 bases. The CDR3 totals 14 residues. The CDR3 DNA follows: TGTGCCAGTAGTGCAGACAGGGGCAACTATGGCTACACCTTC. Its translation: CASSADRGNYGYTF.

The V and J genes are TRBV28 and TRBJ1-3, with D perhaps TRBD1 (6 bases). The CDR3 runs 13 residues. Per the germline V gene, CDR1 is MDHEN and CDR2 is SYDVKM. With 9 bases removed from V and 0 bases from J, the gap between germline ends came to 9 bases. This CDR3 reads CASTGYSGNTIYF. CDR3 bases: TGTGCCAGTACAGGGTACTCTGGAAACACCATATATTTT.

This chain's CDR3 is CASSLLGLAGLNTGELFF. The CDR3 DNA sequence: TGCGCCAGCAGCTTGTTGGGACTAGCGGGATTGAACACCGGGGAGCTGTTTTTT. The rearrangement links TRBV5-1 to TRBJ2-2, with TRBD2 identical over 13 bases. This CDR3 is built from 18 residues. Germline CDR1 reads SGHRS; CDR2 reads YFSETQ. Trimming removed 1 base from V and 1 base from J; junction bases left unmatched: 4.

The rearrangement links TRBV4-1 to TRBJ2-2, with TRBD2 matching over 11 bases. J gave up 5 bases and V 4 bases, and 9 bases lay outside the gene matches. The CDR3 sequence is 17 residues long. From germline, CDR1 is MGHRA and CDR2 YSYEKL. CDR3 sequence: CASSRFSGRVGTGELFF. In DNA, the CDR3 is TGCGCCAGCAGCCGGTTTAGCGGGAGGGTTGGGACCGGGGAGCTGTTTTTT.

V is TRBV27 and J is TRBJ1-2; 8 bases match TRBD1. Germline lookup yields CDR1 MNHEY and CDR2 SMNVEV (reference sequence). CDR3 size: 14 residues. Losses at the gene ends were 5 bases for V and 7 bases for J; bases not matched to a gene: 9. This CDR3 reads CASSVGTGGSGYTF. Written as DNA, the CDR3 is TGTGCCAGCAGTGTAGGAACAGGGGGATCTGGCTACACCTTC.

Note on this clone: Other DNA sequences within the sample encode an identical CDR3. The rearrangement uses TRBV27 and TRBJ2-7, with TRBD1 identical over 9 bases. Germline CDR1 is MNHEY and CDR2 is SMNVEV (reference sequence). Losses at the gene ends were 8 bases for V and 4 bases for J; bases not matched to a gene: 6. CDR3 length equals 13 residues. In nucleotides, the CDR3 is TGTGCCAGCTCCGGGACAGGGTTGTACGAGCAGTACTTC. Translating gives CASSGTGLYEQYF.

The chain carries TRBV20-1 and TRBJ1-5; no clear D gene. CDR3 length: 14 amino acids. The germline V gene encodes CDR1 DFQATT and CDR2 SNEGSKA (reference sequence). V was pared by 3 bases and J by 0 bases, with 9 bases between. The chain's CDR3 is CSASLAYSNQPQHF. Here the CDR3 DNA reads TGCAGTGCTAGTTTAGCTTATAGCAATCAGCCCCAGCATTTT.

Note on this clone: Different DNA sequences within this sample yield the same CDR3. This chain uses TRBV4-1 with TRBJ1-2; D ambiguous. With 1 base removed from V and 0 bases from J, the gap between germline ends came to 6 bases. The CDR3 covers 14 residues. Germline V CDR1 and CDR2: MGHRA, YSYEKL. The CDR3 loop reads CASSQARANYGYTF. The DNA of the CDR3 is TGCGCCAGCAGCCAAGCTAGAGCTAACTATGGCTACACCTTC.

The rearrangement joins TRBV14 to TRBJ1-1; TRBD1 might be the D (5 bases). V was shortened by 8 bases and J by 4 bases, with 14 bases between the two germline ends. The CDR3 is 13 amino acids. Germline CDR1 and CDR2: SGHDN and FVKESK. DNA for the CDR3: TGTGCCAGCGCGTCTAGGGGTTTCACTGAAGCTTTCTTT. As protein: CASASRGFTEAFF.

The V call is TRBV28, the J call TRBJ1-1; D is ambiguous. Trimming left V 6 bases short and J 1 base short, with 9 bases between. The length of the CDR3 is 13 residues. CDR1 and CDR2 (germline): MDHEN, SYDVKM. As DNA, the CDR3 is TGTGCCAGCAGCCCGACTCCGAACACTGAAGCTTTCTTT. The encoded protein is CASSPTPNTEAFF.

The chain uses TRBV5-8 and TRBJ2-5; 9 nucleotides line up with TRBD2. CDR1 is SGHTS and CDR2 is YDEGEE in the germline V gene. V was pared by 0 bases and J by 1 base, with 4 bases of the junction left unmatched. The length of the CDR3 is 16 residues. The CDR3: CASSLGKLAGQETQYF. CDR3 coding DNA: TGTGCCAGCAGCTTGGGTAAACTAGCGGGCCAAGAGACCCAGTACTTC.

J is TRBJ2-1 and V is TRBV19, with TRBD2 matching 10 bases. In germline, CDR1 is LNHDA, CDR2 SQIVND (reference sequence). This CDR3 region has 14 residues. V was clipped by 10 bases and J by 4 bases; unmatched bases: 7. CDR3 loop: CATRTSGDYNEQFF. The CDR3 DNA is TGTGCCACTAGGACTAGCGGAGATTACAATGAGCAGTTCTTC.

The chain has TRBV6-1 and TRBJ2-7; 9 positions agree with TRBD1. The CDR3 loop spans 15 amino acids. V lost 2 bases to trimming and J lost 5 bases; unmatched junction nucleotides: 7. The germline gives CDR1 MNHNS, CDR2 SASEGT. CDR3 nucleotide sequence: TGTGCCAGCAGTGAATGGACAGGGGAGGATCACGAGCAGTACTTC. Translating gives CASSEWTGEDHEQYF.

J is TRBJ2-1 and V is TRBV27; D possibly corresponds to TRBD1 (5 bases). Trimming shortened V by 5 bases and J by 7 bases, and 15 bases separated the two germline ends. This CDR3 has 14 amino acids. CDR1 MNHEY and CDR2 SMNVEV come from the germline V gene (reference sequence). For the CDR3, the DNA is TGTGCCAGCAGTCCCTACAAAAGGGGAAATGAGCAGTTCTTC. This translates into CASSPYKRGNEQFF.

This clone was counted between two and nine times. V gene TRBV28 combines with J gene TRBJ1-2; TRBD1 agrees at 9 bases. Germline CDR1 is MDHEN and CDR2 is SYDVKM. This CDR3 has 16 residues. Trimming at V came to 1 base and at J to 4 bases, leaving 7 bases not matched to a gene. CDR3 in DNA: TGTGCCAGCAGTTTATCCGGGACAGGGAGGGGCTATGGCTACACCTTC. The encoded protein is CASSLSGTGRGYGYTF.